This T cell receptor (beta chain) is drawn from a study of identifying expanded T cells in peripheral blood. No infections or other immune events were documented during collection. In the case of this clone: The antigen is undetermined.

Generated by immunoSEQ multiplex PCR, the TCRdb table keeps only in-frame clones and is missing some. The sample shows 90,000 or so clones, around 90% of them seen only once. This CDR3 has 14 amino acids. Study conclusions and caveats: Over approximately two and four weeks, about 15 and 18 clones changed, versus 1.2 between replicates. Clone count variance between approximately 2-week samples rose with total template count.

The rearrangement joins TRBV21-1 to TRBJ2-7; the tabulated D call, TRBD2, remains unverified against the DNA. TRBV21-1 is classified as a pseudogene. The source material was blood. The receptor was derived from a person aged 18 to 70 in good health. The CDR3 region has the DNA TGTGCCAGCAGCAAAATCCGGGGGGCCGACGAGCAGTACTTC. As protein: CASSKIRGADEQYF.